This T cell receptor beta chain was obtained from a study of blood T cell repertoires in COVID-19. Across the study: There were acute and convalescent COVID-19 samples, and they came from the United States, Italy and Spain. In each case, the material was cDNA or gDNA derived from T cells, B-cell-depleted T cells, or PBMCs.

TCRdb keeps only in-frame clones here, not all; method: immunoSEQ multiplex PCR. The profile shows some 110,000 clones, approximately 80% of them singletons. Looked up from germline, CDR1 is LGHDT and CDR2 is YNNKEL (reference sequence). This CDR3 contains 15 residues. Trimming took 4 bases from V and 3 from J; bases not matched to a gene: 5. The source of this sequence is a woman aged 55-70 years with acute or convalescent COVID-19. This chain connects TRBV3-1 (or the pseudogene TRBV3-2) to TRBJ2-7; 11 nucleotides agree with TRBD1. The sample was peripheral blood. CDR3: CASSPRDRGFYEQYF. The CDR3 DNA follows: TGTGCCAGCAGCCCCAGGGACAGGGGGTTCTACGAGCAGTACTTC.